The rows below give T cell receptor beta chains drawn from one sample of a study of blood T cell repertoires in COVID-19. Here immunoSEQ multiplex PCR was the method, and the copy in TCRdb shows in-frame clones only, minus some. The repertoire includes 200,000 to 250,000 clones, over 75% of them detected once, and 3.5% sits in the top ten. Sequencing was carried out using PBMCs or T cells enriched from blood (not recorded which). Receptors originate from a woman under 30 in a cohort exposed to, infected with or recovered from COVID-19 (not recorded which). Both conserved end residues are part of each CDR3. A D gene is named only where the DNA matches it firmly. Clone size appears in some rows only: once, few, many, or a class for an expanded clone.

>TRBJ1-3|TRBV18|TRBD1|NA
CASSAGTAGNTIYF
TGTGCCAGCTCAGCGGGGACAGCTGGAAACACCATATATTTT
>TRBJ2-1|TRBV7-9|NA|few
CASSYPLNNEQFF
TGTGCCAGCAGTTACCCCCTAAACAATGAGCAGTTCTTC
>TRBJ2-3|TRBV5-6|NA|NA
CASSFEGADTQYF
TGTGCCAGCAGCTTTGAGGGCGCAGATACGCAGTATTTT
>TRBJ2-1|TRBV4-2|TRBD2|NA
CASSQDLQREGRYEQFF
TGTGCCAGCAGCCAAGATCTGCAGCGGGAGGGCCGGTATGAGCAGTTCTTC
>TRBJ1-2|TRBV3-1/TRBV3-2|NA|NA
CASSHAYSFNYGYTF
TGTGCCAGCAGCCATGCATACAGTTTTAACTATGGCTACACCTTC
>TRBJ2-7|TRBV3-1/TRBV3-2|NA|NA
CASSRDMSSYEQYF
TGTGCCAGCAGCCGGGACATGAGCTCCTACGAGCAGTACTTC
>TRBJ2-3|TRBV7-3|NA|NA
CASSLMSGSSDTQYF
TGTGCCAGCAGCTTAATGTCGGGGAGTTCAGATACGCAGTATTTT
>TRBJ2-1|TRBV29-1|NA|NA
CSVQDSYNEQFF
TGCAGCGTTCAGGATTCCTACAATGAGCAGTTCTTC
>TRBJ1-5|TRBV28|TRBD1|NA
CASSFGTGIQPQHF
TGTGCCAGCAGTTTCGGGACAGGGATCCAGCCCCAGCATTTT
>TRBJ1-5|TRBV6-5|TRBD1|NA
CASSYDRDQPQHF
TGTGCCAGCAGTTACGACAGGGATCAGCCCCAGCATTTT
>TRBJ2-7|TRBV10-3|NA|NA
CAIGLGGAGYEQYF
TGTGCCATCGGGTTAGGGGGGGCTGGTTACGAGCAGTACTTC
>TRBJ2-2|TRBV24-1|NA|NA
CATSDFRVTGELFF
TGTGCCACCAGTGATTTCAGGGTCACCGGGGAGCTGTTTTTT
>TRBJ1-3|TRBV3-1/TRBV3-2|NA|NA
CASGWGEAGNTIYF
TGTGCCAGCGGCTGGGGAGAGGCTGGAAACACCATATATTTT
>TRBJ1-5|TRBV18|NA|NA
CASSRTASNQPQHF
TGTGCCAGCTCACGGACAGCTAGCAATCAGCCCCAGCATTTT
>TRBJ2-4|TRBV27|NA|NA
CASSPGVGNIQYF
TGTGCCAGCAGCCCGGGGGTCGGAAACATTCAGTACTTC
>TRBJ2-5|TRBV5-1|TRBD2|NA
CASSLLLGGMETQYF
TGCGCCAGCAGCTTGCTCCTCGGGGGGATGGAGACCCAGTACTTC
>TRBJ2-2|TRBV10-1|NA|NA
CASSESTRGGELFF
TGCGCCAGCAGTGAGTCGACTCGCGGCGGGGAGCTGTTTTTT
>TRBJ1-6|TRBV4-2|TRBD1|NA
CASSQSTGTGLSHSPLHF
TGTGCCAGCAGCCAGTCAACCGGGACAGGATTGAGTCATTCACCCCTCCACTTT
>TRBJ2-7|TRBV5-4|NA|NA
CASSLWGELRSEQYF
TGTGCCAGCAGCTTGTGGGGCGAATTGCGAAGCGAGCAGTACTTC
>TRBJ2-7|TRBV6-5|NA|NA
CASSLGHRSYEQYF
TGTGCCAGCAGCCTGGGACACCGGTCCTACGAGCAGTACTTC
>TRBJ1-1|TRBV28|NA|NA
CASSLHRERNTEAFF
TGTGCCAGCAGTTTACACAGGGAGAGGAACACTGAAGCTTTCTTT
>TRBJ2-7|TRBV29-1|TRBD1|NA
CSATRQGGGYEQYF
TGCAGCGCCACCCGACAGGGGGGAGGGTACGAGCAGTACTTC
>TRBJ2-3|TRBV3-1/TRBV3-2|TRBD2|NA
CASSQPSGGLSTDTQYF
TGTGCCAGCAGCCAACCTAGCGGGGGACTAAGCACAGATACGCAGTATTTT
>TRBJ1-1|TRBV2|NA|NA
CASLAYMNTEAFF
TGTGCCAGCTTGGCATACATGAACACTGAAGCTTTCTTT
>TRBJ2-7|TRBV28|TRBD2|NA
CASSFSGDYEQYF
TGTGCCAGCAGTTTTAGCGGGGATTACGAGCAGTACTTC
>TRBJ2-1|TRBV21-1|NA|NA
CASSKGTSGANEQFF
TGTGCCAGCAGCAAAGGGACTAGCGGGGCCAATGAGCAGTTCTTC
>TRBJ1-3|TRBV9|NA|NA
CASSASGGAGGNTIYF
TGTGCCAGCAGCGCCAGCGGCGGGGCTGGTGGAAACACCATATATTTT